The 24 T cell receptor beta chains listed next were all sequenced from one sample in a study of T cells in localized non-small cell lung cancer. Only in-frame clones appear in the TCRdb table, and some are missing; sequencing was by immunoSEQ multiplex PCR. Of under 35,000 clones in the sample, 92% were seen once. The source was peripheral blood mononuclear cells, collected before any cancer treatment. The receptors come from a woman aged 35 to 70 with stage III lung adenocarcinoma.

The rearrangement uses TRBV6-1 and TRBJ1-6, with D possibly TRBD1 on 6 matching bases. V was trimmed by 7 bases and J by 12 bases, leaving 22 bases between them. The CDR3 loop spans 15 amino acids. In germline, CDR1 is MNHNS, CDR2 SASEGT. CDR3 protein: CASKVERAGDRPLHF. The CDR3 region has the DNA TGTGCCAGCAAAGTAGAAAGGGCAGGGGATCGACCCCTCCACTTT.

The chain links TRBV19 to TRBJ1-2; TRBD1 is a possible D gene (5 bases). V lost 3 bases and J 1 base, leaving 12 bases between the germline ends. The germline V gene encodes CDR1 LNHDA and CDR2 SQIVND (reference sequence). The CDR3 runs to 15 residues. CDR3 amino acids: CASSMKGRINYGYTF. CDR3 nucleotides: TGTGCCAGTAGTATGAAGGGGAGAATTAACTATGGCTACACCTTC. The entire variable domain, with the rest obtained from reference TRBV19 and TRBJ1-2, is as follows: DGGITQSPKYLFRKEGQNVTLSCEQNLNHDAMYWYRQDPGQGLRLIYYSQIVNDFQKGDIAEGYSVSREKKESFPLTVTSAQKNPTAFYLCASSMKGRINYGYTFGSGTRLTVV.

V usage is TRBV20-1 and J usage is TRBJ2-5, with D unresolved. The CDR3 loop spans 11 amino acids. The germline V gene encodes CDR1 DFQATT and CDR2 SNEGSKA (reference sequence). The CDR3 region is CSLMYQETQYF. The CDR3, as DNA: TGCTCTTTAATGTACCAAGAGACCCAGTACTTC.

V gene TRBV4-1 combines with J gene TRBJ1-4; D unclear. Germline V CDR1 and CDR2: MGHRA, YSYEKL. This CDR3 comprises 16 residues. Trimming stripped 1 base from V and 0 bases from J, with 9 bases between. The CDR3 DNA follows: TGCGCCAGCAGCCAAGGACGTTCTGCAACTAATGAAAAACTGTTTTTT. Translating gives CASSQGRSATNEKLFF.

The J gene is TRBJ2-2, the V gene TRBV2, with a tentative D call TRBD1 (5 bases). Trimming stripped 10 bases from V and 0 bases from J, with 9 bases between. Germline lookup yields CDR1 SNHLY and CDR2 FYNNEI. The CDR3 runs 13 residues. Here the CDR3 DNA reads TGTGCCACGCGACAGTCGAACACCGGGGAGCTGTTTTTT. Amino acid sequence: CATRQSNTGELFF.

The CDR3 here is CASSWTGDGEQYF. The CDR3 DNA sequence: TGTGCCAGCAGCTGGACAGGGGACGGGGAGCAGTACTTC. V gene TRBV2 combines with J gene TRBJ2-7, with 9 positions matching TRBD1. Germline-derived CDR1 and CDR2 are SNHLY and FYNNEI. V was clipped by 6 bases and J by 7 bases; unmatched bases: 7. CDR3 length equals 13 residues.

CDR3 sequence reads: CASGDYEQYF. In DNA form, the CDR3 reads TGTGCCAGCGGGGACTACGAGCAGTACTTC. The chain employs TRBV2 and TRBJ2-7; D unclear. The CDR3 sequence is 10 residues long. The germline V gene encodes CDR1 SNHLY and CDR2 FYNNEI. The V end lost 8 bases, the J end lost 3 bases, and 5 bases lay between the germline ends.

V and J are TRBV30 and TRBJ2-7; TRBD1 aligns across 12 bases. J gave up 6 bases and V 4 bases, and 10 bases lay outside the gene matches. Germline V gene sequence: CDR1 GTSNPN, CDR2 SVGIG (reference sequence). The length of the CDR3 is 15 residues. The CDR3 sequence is CAWTPGQGARGEQYF. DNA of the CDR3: TGTGCCTGGACACCGGGACAGGGGGCTCGGGGCGAGCAGTACTTC.

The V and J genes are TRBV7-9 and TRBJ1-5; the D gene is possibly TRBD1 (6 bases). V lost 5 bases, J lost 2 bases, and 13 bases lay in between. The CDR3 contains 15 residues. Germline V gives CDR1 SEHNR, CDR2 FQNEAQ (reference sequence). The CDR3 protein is CASSPRGAGNQPQHF. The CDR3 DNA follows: TGTGCCAGCAGCCCAAGGGGGGCGGGCAATCAGCCCCAGCATTTT.

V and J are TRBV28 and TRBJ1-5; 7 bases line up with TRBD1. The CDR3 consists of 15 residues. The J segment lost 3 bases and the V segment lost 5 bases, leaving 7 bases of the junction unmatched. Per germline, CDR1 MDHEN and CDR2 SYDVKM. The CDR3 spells CASSPGDRFNQPQHF. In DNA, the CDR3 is TGTGCCAGCAGTCCCGGGGACAGATTCAATCAGCCCCAGCATTTT.

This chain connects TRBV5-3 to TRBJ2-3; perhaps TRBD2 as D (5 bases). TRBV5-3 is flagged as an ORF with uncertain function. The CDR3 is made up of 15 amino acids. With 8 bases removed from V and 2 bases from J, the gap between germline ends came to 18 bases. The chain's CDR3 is CASSPGGRNTDTQYF. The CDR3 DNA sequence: TGTGCCAGCAGCCCCGGCGGGCGGAACACAGATACGCAGTATTTT.

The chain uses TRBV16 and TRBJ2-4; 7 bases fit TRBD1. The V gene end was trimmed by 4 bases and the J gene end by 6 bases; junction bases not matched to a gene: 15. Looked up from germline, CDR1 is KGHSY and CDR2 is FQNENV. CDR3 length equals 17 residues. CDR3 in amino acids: CASSPPRVAGGRNIQYF. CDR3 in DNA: TGTGCCAGCAGCCCACCGCGGGTGGCAGGGGGTCGAAACATTCAGTACTTC.

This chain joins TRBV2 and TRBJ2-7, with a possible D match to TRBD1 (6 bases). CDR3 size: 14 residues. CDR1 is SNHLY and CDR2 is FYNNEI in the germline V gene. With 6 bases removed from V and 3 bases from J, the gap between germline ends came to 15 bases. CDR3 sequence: CASRKDRPDYEQYF. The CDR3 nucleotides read TGTGCCAGCAGAAAAGACAGGCCGGACTACGAGCAGTACTTC. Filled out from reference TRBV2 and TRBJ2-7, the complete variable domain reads EPEVTQTPSHQVTQMGQEVILRCVPISNHLYFYWYRQILGQKVEFLVSFYNNEISEKSEIFDDQFSVERPDGSNFTLKIRSTKLEDSAMYFCASRKDRPDYEQYFGPGTRLTVT.

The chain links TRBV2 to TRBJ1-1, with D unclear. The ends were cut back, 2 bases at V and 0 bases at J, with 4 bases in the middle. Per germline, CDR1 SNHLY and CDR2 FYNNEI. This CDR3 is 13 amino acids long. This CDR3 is CASSENVNTEAFF. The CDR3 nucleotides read TGTGCCAGCAGTGAAAATGTGAACACTGAAGCTTTCTTT. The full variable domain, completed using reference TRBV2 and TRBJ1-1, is EPEVTQTPSHQVTQMGQEVILRCVPISNHLYFYWYRQILGQKVEFLVSFYNNEISEKSEIFDDQFSVERPDGSNFTLKIRSTKLEDSAMYFCASSENVNTEAFFGQGTRLTVV.

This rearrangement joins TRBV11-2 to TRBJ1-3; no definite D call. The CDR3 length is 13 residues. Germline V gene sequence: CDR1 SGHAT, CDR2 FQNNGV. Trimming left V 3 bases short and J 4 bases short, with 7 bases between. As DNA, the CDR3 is TGTGCCAGCAGCTTCTATGAGGGAAACACCATATATTTT. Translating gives CASSFYEGNTIYF.

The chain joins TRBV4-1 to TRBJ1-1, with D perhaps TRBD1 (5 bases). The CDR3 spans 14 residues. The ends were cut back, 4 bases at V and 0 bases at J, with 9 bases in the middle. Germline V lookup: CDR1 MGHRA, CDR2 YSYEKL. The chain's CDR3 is CASSLGLLNTEAFF. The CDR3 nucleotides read TGCGCCAGCAGCCTGGGACTCTTGAACACTGAAGCTTTCTTT.

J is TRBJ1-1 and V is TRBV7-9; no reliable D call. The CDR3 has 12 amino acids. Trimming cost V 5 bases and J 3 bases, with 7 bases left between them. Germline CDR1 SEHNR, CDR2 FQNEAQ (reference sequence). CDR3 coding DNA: TGTGCCAGCAGCGTACAGTACACTGAAGCTTTCTTT. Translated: CASSVQYTEAFF.

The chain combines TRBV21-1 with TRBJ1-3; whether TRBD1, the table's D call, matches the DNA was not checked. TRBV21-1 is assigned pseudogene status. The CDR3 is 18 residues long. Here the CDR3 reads CASSSHRDRDSVRNTIYF. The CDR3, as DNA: TGTGCCAGCAGCTCCCACCGGGACAGGGATTCAGTACGAAACACCATATATTTT.

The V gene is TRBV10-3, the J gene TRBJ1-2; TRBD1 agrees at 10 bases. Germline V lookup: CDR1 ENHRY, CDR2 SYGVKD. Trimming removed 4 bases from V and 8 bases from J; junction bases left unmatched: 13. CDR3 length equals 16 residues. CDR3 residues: CAISAERGDRGGGYTF. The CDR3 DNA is TGTGCCATCAGTGCCGAGAGGGGGGACAGGGGTGGCGGCTACACCTTC.

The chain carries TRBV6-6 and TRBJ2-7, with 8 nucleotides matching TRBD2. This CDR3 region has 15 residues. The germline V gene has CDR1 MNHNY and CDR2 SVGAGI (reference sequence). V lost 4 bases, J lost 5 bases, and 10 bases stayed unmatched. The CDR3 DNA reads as TGTGCCAGCAGTTTAAACAGCGGGAGTGGCAACGAGCAGTACTTC. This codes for CASSLNSGSGNEQYF.

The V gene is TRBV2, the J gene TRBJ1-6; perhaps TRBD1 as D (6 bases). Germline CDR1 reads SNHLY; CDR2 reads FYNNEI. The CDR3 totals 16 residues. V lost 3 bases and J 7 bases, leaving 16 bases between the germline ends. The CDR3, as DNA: TGTGCCAGCAGTGATTTCAGGGGATCAGAGAATTCACCCCTCCACTTT. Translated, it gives CASSDFRGSENSPLHF.

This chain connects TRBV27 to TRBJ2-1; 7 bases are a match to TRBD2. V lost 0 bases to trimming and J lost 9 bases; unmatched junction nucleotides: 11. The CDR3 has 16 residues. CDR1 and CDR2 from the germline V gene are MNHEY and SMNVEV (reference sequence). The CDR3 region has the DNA TGTGCCAGCAGTTTATCGGCTAGCGGCTTACTTGCTGAGCAGTTCTTC. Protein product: CASSLSASGLLAEQFF.

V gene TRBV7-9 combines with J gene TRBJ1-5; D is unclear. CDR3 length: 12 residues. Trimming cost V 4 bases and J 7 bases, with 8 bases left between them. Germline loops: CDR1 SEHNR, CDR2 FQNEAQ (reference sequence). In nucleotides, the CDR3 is TGTGCCAGCAGCTCTGGTTGGCAGCCCCAGCATTTT. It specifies CASSSGWQPQHF.

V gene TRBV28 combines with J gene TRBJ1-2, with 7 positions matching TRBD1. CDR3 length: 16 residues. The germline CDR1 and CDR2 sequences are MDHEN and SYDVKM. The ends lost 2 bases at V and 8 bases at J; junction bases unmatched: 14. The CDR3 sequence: CASSLDLIGSGGGYTF. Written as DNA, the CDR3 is TGTGCCAGCAGTTTAGATCTGATTGGGTCAGGGGGAGGCTACACCTTC.